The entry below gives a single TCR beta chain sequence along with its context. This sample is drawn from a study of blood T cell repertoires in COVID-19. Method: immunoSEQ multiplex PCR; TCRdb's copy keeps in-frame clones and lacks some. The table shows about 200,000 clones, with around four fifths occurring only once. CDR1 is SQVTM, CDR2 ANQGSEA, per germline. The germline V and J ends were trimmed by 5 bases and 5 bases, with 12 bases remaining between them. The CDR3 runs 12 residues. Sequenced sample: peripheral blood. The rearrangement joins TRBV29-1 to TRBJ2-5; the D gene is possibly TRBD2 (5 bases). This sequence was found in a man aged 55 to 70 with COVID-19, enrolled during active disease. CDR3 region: CSVPSGWETQYF. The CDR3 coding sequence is TGCAGCGTTCCCTCGGGGTGGGAGACCCAGTACTTC.